One T cell receptor beta chain is described in this entry. This sample was included in a study of cytomegalovirus exposure and HLA in healthy donors. PCR was performed using 60 Vbeta and 13 Jbeta primers. This table comes from immunoSEQ multiplex PCR, and its TCRdb copy is limited to in-frame clones, with some not included. The table shows around 90,000 clones, with around four fifths occurring only once. The sequence derives from a woman aged 35 to 49 in good health and CMV-seronegative. Sequenced sample: PBMCs.

CDR3 loop: CASSQGGGAIQYF. CDR3 coding DNA: TGTGCCAGCAGTCAAGGTGGCGGGGCCATTCAGTACTTC. The rearrangement joins TRBV28 to TRBJ2-4; D may be TRBD2 (6 bases). The germline gives CDR1 MDHEN, CDR2 SYDVKM. The CDR3 loop spans 13 amino acids. V was pared by 5 bases and J by 9 bases, with 14 bases between.